This section outlines one T cell receptor beta chain sequence together with its context. Its specificity is not known. The trim removed 4 bases at V and 7 bases at J, leaving 12 bases unmatched. This CDR3 contains 15 residues. Germline V lookup: CDR1 MGHDK, CDR2 SYGVNS. This sample is drawn from a study of CD8+ T cells in alopecia areata. Background on the study: Oral tofacitinib (5 to 10 mg twice daily) was administered to treated patients. Patients took tofacitinib for 6 to 18 months, followed by 6 drug-free months. The study's findings and limits: Elevated clonality characterized lesional scalp relative to normal scalp, particularly in alopecia totalis/universalis.

Individuals with alopecia areata gave both lesional scalp punch biopsies and peripheral blood for collection. RNA extraction and reverse transcription yielded cDNA as sequencing template. Data came from immunoSEQ multiplex PCR; TCRdb stores just in-frame clones and leaves some out. This table has roughly 180,000 clones, 63% appearing once. The TCR sequence derives from a human donor with alopecia areata. The source material was CD4+ T cells sorted from blood, sampled at week 0. This chain connects TRBV25-1 to TRBJ2-7; 8 nucleotides agree with TRBD1. CDR3 DNA sequence: TGTGCCAGCAGTGTCGACAGGGGCCCAACGGGAGAGCAGTACTTC. The encoded protein is CASSVDRGPTGEQYF.